Presented here are 26 T cell receptor beta chains from one specimen sequenced in a study of blood T cell repertoires in COVID-19. Some clones are missing from TCRdb's copy, which holds only in-frame ones; the method was immunoSEQ multiplex PCR. The sample lists about 270,000 clones, roughly nine tenths occurring once. Material for sequencing was PBMCs or T cells enriched from blood (not recorded which). The origin of the receptors is a woman aged 18 to 35 who had recovered from COVID-19.

This rearrangement joins TRBV28 to TRBJ1-1, with D possibly matching TRBD1 (6 bases). V was shortened by 3 bases and J by 1 base, with 15 bases between the two germline ends. This CDR3 has 16 amino acids. Germline-derived CDR1 and CDR2 are MDHEN and SYDVKM. The CDR3 bases are TGTGCCAGCAGTTTGATTACACAGGGAGAGAACACTGAAGCTTTCTTT. It translates to CASSLITQGENTEAFF.

The chain carries TRBV6-5 and TRBJ1-1; 8 bases match TRBD1. This CDR3 comprises 14 residues. CDR1 and CDR2 (germline): MNHEY, SVGAGI. The junction had 5 bases not matched to a gene; V was cut back by 4 bases and J by 4 bases. The CDR3 bases are TGTGCCAGCAGTTCGCAGGGGGCGAGCACTGAAGCTTTCTTT. The encoded protein is CASSSQGASTEAFF.

V and J are TRBV19 and TRBJ1-3; no reliable D call. The CDR3 is 16 residues long. V was clipped by 6 bases and J by 2 bases, with 17 bases between them. Germline V lookup: CDR1 LNHDA, CDR2 SQIVND (reference sequence). The CDR3 sequence is CASRKWHEEAGNTIYF. The CDR3 nucleotides read TGTGCCAGTAGGAAGTGGCATGAAGAGGCTGGAAACACCATATATTTT.

V is TRBV27 and J is TRBJ1-1; no clear D. The germline gives CDR1 MNHEY, CDR2 SMNVEV (reference sequence). The CDR3 is 14 residues long. The ends were cut back, 3 bases at V and 4 bases at J, with 12 bases in the middle. For the CDR3, the DNA is TGTGCCAGCAGTTTTGGAGGACCCGCCACTGAAGCTTTCTTT. Its protein product is CASSFGGPATEAFF.

V gene TRBV11-1 combines with J gene TRBJ2-3, with 13 bases fitting TRBD2. The CDR3 consists of 15 residues. Germline V gene lookup returns CDR1 SGHAT and CDR2 FQDESV (reference sequence). J lost 6 bases, V lost 6 bases, and 6 bases had no gene match. For the CDR3, the DNA is TGTGCCAGCAGTCTGACTAGCGGGGGGTCGGATACGCAGTATTTT. It is translated as CASSLTSGGSDTQYF. The full variable domain, with the rest looked up from reference TRBV11-1 and TRBJ2-3, is EAEVAQSPRYKITEKSQAVAFWCDPISGHATLYWYRQILGQGPELLVQFQDESVVDDSQLPKDRFSAERLKGVDSTLKIQPAELGDSAMYLCASSLTSGGSDTQYFGPGTRLTVL.

The V and J genes are TRBV5-1 and TRBJ1-2; D perhaps matches TRBD1 (6 bases). The germline V gene has CDR1 SGHRS and CDR2 YFSETQ. V was clipped by 1 base and J by 8 bases, with 15 bases between them. The CDR3 runs to 14 residues. The DNA of the CDR3 is TGCGCCAGCAGCTTGACTACAGGGAATAGAGGCTACACCTTC. As protein: CASSLTTGNRGYTF.

J is TRBJ2-3 and V is TRBV5-1, with 7 nucleotides matching TRBD2. The ends lost 4 bases at V and 5 bases at J; junction bases unmatched: 7. Germline values: CDR1 SGHRS, CDR2 YFSETQ. The CDR3 loop spans 14 amino acids. The CDR3: CASSIGLGVDTQYF. The CDR3 DNA sequence: TGCGCCAGCAGCATAGGACTAGGGGTAGATACGCAGTATTTT.

The J gene is TRBJ1-2, the V gene TRBV2; a possible D gene is TRBD1 (5 bases). V shed 1 base and J shed 5 bases, with 14 bases lying between them. This CDR3 has 15 amino acids. Germline values: CDR1 SNHLY, CDR2 FYNNEI. The CDR3, as DNA: TGTGCCAGCAGTGAAGGGCAGGGCTTGGGTTATGGCTACACCTTC. Translated, it gives CASSEGQGLGYGYTF.

The chain has TRBV9 and TRBJ2-3; D is perhaps TRBD1 (6 bases). The CDR3 runs 14 residues. V was cut by 4 bases and J by 2 bases, with 11 bases left in between. Per the germline V gene, CDR1 is SGDLS and CDR2 is YYNGEE. CDR3: CASSSGQYTDTQYF. For the CDR3, the DNA is TGTGCCAGCAGCTCAGGACAGTACACAGATACGCAGTATTTT. Variable domain in full (rest from reference TRBV9 and TRBJ2-3): DSGVTQTPKHLITATGQRVTLRCSPRSGDLSVYWYQQSLDQGLQFLIQYYNGEERAKGNILERFSAQQFPDLHSELNLSSLELGDSALYFCASSSGQYTDTQYFGPGTRLTVL.

This clone was found a few times. An end of the junction differs from the germline gene, which may be a read error. The rearrangement uses TRBV30 and TRBJ1-3; D may be TRBD1 (5 bases). This CDR3 contains 10 residues. Germline values: CDR1 GTSNPN, CDR2 SVGIG (reference sequence). The CDR3 spells CAWGYDSLHF. DNA of the CDR3: TGTGCCTGGGGTTACGACAGTCTACATTTT.

J is TRBJ1-2 and V is TRBV19; D not certain. The V and J ends lost 3 bases and 0 bases respectively, with 8 bases between them. CDR3 length: 14 residues. Per the germline V gene, CDR1 is LNHDA and CDR2 is SQIVND (reference sequence). CDR3 in amino acids: CASSIRQANYGYTF. Written as DNA, the CDR3 is TGTGCCAGTAGTATCCGCCAGGCTAACTATGGCTACACCTTC. Looking up the rest from reference TRBV19 and TRBJ1-2 gives the full variable domain: DGGITQSPKYLFRKEGQNVTLSCEQNLNHDAMYWYRQDPGQGLRLIYYSQIVNDFQKGDIAEGYSVSREKKESFPLTVTSAQKNPTAFYLCASSIRQANYGYTFGSGTRLTVV.

The chain couples TRBV19 to TRBJ1-5, with D maybe TRBD1 (5 bases). The length of the CDR3 is 14 residues. Germline assignment: CDR1 LNHDA and CDR2 SQIVND (reference sequence). The germline V and J ends were trimmed by 6 bases and 3 bases, with 12 bases remaining between them. For the CDR3, the DNA is TGTGCCAGTAGGGACATACTATCCAATCAGCCCCAGCATTTT. Translated, it gives CASRDILSNQPQHF.

The chain joins TRBV4-2 to TRBJ1-1; tentative D call: TRBD1 (5 bases). The CDR3 has 18 residues. CDR1 and CDR2 from the germline V gene are LGHNA and YNFKEQ. V was cut by 0 bases and J by 1 base, with 18 bases left in between. CDR3 in amino acids: CASSQDPVAGLGNTEAFF. DNA of the CDR3: TGTGCCAGCAGCCAAGACCCCGTCGCGGGGCTCGGGAACACTGAAGCTTTCTTT.

The rearrangement uses TRBV18 and TRBJ2-1, with TRBD2 matching 9 bases. J lost 7 bases, V lost 3 bases, and 7 bases had no gene match. Looked up from germline, CDR1 is KGHSH and CDR2 is LQKENI. This CDR3 has 15 amino acids. The CDR3 loop reads CASSPVAGGHNEQFF. CDR3 bases: TGTGCCAGCTCACCTGTCGCGGGGGGGCATAATGAGCAGTTCTTC.

The chain links TRBV5-4 to TRBJ2-3; a weak D match, TRBD1 (5 bases). Looked up from germline, CDR1 is SGHNT and CDR2 is YYREEE (reference sequence). The CDR3 is 15 amino acids. V lost 5 bases and J lost 1, with 14 bases in between. Written as DNA, the CDR3 is TGTGCCAGCAGTTTCGACAGTACAGGCACAGATACGCAGTATTTT. As protein: CASSFDSTGTDTQYF.

V is TRBV6-5 and J is TRBJ1-2; tentative D call: TRBD1 (5 bases). CDR1 is MNHEY, CDR2 SVGAGI, per germline. This CDR3 is 14 amino acids long. With 8 bases removed from V and 8 bases from J, the gap between germline ends came to 21 bases. CDR3 sequence reads: CASRPGLKTGGYTF. The CDR3, as DNA: TGTGCCAGCCGACCGGGACTTAAAACGGGAGGCTACACCTTC.

DNA of the CDR3: TGTGCCAGCAGCATCAGGGGTGGGAGCTATGGCTACACCTTC. Translating gives CASSIRGGSYGYTF. The chain uses TRBV11-3 and TRBJ1-2, with D perhaps matching TRBD1 (6 bases). This CDR3 has 14 amino acids. The germline gives CDR1 SGHNT, CDR2 YENEEA. The V end lost 5 bases, the J end lost 4 bases, and 14 bases lay between the germline ends. The whole variable domain, filled in from reference TRBV11-3 and TRBJ1-2, reads EAGVVQSPRYKIIEKKQPVAFWCNPISGHNTLYWYLQNLGQGPELLIRYENEEAVDDSQLPKDRFSAERLKGVDSTLKIQPAELGDSAVYLCASSIRGGSYGYTFGSGTRLTVV.

There are a few counts of this clone. The chain has TRBV18 and TRBJ1-2; the D is unclear. From germline, CDR1 is KGHSH and CDR2 LQKENI. The V end lost 0 bases, the J end lost 3 bases, and 11 bases lay between the germline ends. This CDR3 contains 15 residues. In nucleotides, the CDR3 is TGTGCCAGCTCACCACCGTCCCTAACTCACTATGGCTACACCTTC. This translates into CASSPPSLTHYGYTF.

The gene calls are TRBV5-1 and TRBJ1-5; D uncertain. CDR1 SGHRS and CDR2 YFSETQ come from the germline V gene. The CDR3 runs 14 residues. V lost 0 bases and J 5 bases, leaving 9 bases between the germline ends. This chain's CDR3 is CASSLGGIHQPQHF. CDR3 DNA: TGCGCCAGCAGCTTGGGCGGAATTCATCAGCCCCAGCATTTT.

The J gene is TRBJ1-6, the V gene TRBV2; D gene uncertain. The CDR3 has 14 residues. The V end was cut by 1 base, the J end by 4 bases, with 5 bases between. Germline CDR1 is SNHLY and CDR2 is FYNNEI. This chain's CDR3 is CASSEGSYNSPLHF. In nucleotides, the CDR3 is TGTGCCAGCAGTGAAGGGAGTTATAATTCACCCCTCCACTTT.

The rearrangement links TRBV5-1 to TRBJ1-1; no clear D gene. The ends were cut back, 0 bases at V and 3 bases at J, with 6 bases in the middle. Looked up from germline, CDR1 is SGHRS and CDR2 is YFSETQ. This CDR3 contains 13 residues. The CDR3 spells CASSLGQDTEAFF. The CDR3 nucleotides read TGCGCCAGCAGCTTGGGGCAGGACACTGAAGCTTTCTTT.

The chain is built from TRBV2 and TRBJ1-1; D is perhaps TRBD1 (5 bases). Germline lookup yields CDR1 SNHLY and CDR2 FYNNEI. V shed 3 bases and J shed 3 bases, with 8 bases lying between them. The CDR3 contains 13 residues. CDR3 protein: CASSEAGYTEAFF. The CDR3 coding sequence is TGTGCCAGCAGTGAGGCAGGGTACACTGAAGCTTTCTTT.

This chain uses TRBV29-1 with TRBJ2-2; no firm D call. The germline V gene encodes CDR1 SQVTM and CDR2 ANQGSEA. CDR3 length: 14 amino acids. V was cut by 0 bases and J by 1 base, with 6 bases left in between. This CDR3 reads CSVEDPLNTGELFF. CDR3 DNA sequence: TGCAGCGTTGAAGACCCTCTGAACACCGGGGAGCTGTTTTTT.

The chain carries TRBV11-2 and TRBJ1-1; perhaps TRBD1 as D (6 bases). The CDR3 covers 14 residues. Germline CDR1 and CDR2: SGHAT and FQNNGV. V lost 0 bases and J 4 bases, leaving 9 bases between the germline ends. Written as DNA, the CDR3 is TGTGCCAGCAGCTTAGATGGGGGCGGCACTGAAGCTTTCTTT. Protein sequence: CASSLDGGGTEAFF.

The V gene is TRBV5-4, the J gene TRBJ1-2, with TRBD1 matching over 7 bases. Trimming at V came to 4 bases and at J to 4 bases, leaving 13 bases not matched to a gene. The CDR3 is 16 amino acids. Germline-derived CDR1 and CDR2 are SGHNT and YYREEE (reference sequence). Here the CDR3 reads CASSDGTVQRVYGYTF. DNA of the CDR3: TGTGCCAGCAGCGACGGGACAGTCCAACGGGTCTATGGCTACACCTTC.

The V and J genes are TRBV10-3 and TRBJ2-1; the D gene is possibly TRBD1 (6 bases). This CDR3 region has 13 residues. V shed 2 bases and J shed 7 bases, with 9 bases lying between them. CDR1 is ENHRY and CDR2 is SYGVKD in the germline V gene. CDR3 DNA: TGTGCCATCAGTGAGGAGGGGGTGAATGAGCAGTTCTTC. It specifies CAISEEGVNEQFF.